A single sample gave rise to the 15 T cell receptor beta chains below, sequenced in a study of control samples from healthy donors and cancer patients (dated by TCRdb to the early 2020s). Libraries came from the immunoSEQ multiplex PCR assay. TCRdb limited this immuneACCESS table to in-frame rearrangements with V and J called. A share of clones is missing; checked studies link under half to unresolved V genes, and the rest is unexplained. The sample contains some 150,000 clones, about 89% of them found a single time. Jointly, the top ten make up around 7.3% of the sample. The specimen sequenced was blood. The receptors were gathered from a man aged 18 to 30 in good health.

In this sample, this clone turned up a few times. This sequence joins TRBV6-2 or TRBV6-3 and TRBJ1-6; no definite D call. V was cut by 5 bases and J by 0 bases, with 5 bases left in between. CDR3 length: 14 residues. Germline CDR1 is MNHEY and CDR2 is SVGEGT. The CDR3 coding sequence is TGTGCCAGCAGTCGTAGCTCCTATAATTCACCCCTCCACTTT. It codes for CASSRSSYNSPLHF.

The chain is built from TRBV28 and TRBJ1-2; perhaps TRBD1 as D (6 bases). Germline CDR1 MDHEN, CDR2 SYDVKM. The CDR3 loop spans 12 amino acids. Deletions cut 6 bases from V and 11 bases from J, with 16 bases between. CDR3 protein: CASSRDTQTYTF. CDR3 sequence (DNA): TGTGCCAGCAGCCGGGACACGCAAACTTACACCTTC.

The CDR3 DNA sequence: TGTGCCAGCAGTGAAGGGACGCACTCTGGAAACACCATATATTTT. Translating gives CASSEGTHSGNTIYF. This sequence joins TRBV2 and TRBJ1-3, with D hard to call. The CDR3 is 15 amino acids. Germline V gene lookup returns CDR1 SNHLY and CDR2 FYNNEI. Trimming stripped 1 base from V and 0 bases from J, with 7 bases between. Looking up the rest from reference TRBV2 and TRBJ1-3 gives the full variable domain: EPEVTQTPSHQVTQMGQEVILRCVPISNHLYFYWYRQILGQKVEFLVSFYNNEISEKSEIFDDQFSVERPDGSNFTLKIRSTKLEDSAMYFCASSEGTHSGNTIYFGEGSWLTVV.

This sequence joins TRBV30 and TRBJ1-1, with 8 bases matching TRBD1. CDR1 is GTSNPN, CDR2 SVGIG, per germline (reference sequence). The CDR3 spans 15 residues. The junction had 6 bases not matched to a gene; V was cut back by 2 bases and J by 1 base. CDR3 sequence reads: CAWSKSGTGNTEAFF. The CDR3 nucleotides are TGTGCCTGGAGTAAATCCGGGACAGGGAACACTGAAGCTTTCTTT.

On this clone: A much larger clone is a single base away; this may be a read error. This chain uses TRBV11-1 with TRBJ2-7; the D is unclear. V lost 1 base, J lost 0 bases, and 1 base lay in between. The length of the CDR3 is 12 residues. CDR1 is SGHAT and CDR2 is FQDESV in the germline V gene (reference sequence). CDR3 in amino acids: CASSLVSYEQYF. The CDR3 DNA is TGTGCCAGCAGCTTAGTCTCCTACGAGCAGTACTTC.

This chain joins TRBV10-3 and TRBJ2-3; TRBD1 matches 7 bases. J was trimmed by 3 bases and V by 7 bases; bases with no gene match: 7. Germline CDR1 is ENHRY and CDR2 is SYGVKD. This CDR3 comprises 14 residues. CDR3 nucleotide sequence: TGTGCCATCACCCCCGGACAGGCGACAGATACGCAGTATTTT. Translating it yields CAITPGQATDTQYF.

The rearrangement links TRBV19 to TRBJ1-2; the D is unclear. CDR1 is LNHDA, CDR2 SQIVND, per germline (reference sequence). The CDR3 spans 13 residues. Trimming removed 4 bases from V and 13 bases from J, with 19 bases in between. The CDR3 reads CASSTTQLISGTF. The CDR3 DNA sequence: TGTGCCAGTAGTACGACCCAGCTCATAAGCGGCACCTTC.

The CDR3, as DNA: TGTGCCAGCAGCCCAAGAGGGACAGGGATAGGAGAGACCCAGTACTTC. Translation gives CASSPRGTGIGETQYF. This rearrangement joins TRBV7-9 to TRBJ2-5; the match to TRBD1 covers 9 bases. J was trimmed by 4 bases and V by 5 bases; bases with no gene match: 11. Germline values: CDR1 SEHNR, CDR2 FQNEAQ (reference sequence). The CDR3 sequence is 16 residues long.

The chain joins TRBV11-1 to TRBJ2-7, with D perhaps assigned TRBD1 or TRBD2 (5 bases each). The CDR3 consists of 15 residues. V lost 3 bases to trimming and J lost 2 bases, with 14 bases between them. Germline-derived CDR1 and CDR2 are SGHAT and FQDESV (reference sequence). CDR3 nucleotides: TGTGCCAGCAGCTTCCCCGGGACGGGGACCTACGAGCAGTACTTC. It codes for CASSFPGTGTYEQYF.

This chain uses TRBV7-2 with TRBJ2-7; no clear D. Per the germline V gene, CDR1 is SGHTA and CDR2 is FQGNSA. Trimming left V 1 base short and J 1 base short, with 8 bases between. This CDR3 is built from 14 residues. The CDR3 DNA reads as TGTGCCAGCAGCTTAGTCGGCACGTCCTACGAGCAGTACTTC. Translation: CASSLVGTSYEQYF.

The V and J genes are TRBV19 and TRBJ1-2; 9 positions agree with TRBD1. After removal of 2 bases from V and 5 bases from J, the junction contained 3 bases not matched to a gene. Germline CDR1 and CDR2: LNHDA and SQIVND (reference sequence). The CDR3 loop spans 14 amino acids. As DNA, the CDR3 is TGTGCCAGTAGTATAATCGGGACAGGGTATGGCTACACCTTC. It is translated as CASSIIGTGYGYTF.

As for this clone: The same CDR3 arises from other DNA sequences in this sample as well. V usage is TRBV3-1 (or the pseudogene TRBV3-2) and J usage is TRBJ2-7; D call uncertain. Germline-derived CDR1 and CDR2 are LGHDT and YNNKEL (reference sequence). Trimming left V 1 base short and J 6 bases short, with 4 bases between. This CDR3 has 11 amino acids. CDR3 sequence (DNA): TGTGCCAGCAGCCAAGCCCGCGAGCAGTACTTC. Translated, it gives CASSQAREQYF.

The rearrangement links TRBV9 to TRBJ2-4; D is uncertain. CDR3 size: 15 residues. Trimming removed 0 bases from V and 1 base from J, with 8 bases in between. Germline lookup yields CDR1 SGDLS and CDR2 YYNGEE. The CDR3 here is CASSVDGWAKNIQYF. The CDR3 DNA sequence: TGTGCCAGCAGCGTAGATGGGTGGGCCAAAAACATTCAGTACTTC.

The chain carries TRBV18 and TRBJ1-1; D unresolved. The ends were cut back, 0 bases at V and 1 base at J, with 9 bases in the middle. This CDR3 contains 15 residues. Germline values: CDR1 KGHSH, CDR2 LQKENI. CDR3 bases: TGTGCCAGCTCACCACCGCGGACGCAGAACACTGAAGCTTTCTTT. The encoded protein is CASSPPRTQNTEAFF.

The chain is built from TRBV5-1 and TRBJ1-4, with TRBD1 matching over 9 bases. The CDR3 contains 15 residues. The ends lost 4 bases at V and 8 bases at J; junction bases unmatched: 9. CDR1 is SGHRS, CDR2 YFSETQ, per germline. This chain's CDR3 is CASSLTGGLVEKLFF. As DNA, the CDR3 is TGCGCCAGCAGCCTGACAGGGGGTCTTGTAGAAAAACTGTTTTTT.